This T cell receptor beta chain was retrieved from a study of neurological immune-mediated disorders. This clonotype was seen more than once but under ten times. PBMCs stored at -80 C, numbering 2 million, were the origin of the unsorted libraries. The V gene's germline CDR1 is SGHRS and CDR2 YFSETQ. The CDR3 spans 14 residues. Trimming at V came to 6 bases and at J to 4 bases, leaving 6 bases not matched to a gene. A single run covered 15-18 subjects with over 170 million TCR-beta sequences. TCRdb reprocessed the 5' RACE reads with MiXCR, giving one entry per CDR3 protein. In the table there are about 55,000 distinct CDR3 sequences, over 4% of which are singletons.

The sequence was obtained from a man aged 45-60 years with multiple sclerosis. The material sequenced was PBMCs. This chain uses TRBV5-1 with TRBJ2-1; TRBD2 matches 8 bases. CDR3: CASTKVAGYNEQFF. The CDR3 DNA reads TGCGCCAGCACTAAGGTAGCGGGGTACAATGAGCAGTTCTTC.